This T cell receptor (beta chain) comes out of a study of control samples from healthy donors and cancer patients. Libraries were prepared by immunoSEQ multiplex PCR; TCRdb keeps only in-frame clonotypes and omits some of them. The sample yields 75,000 to 100,000 clones, approximately 90% seen once. This CDR3 spans 15 amino acids. After removal of 5 bases from V and 1 base from J, the junction contained 6 bases not matched to a gene. From germline, CDR1 is SGHTA and CDR2 FQGNSA. The sequence was collected from a woman between 45 and 60 years old in good health. This chain joins TRBV7-2 and TRBJ2-3; 7 bases line up with TRBD2. Sequencing input: blood. The chain's CDR3 is CASSPGGGRTDTQYF. DNA for the CDR3: TGTGCCAGCAGCCCGGGAGGCGGGCGCACAGATACGCAGTATTTT.